A single sample gave rise to the 15 T cell receptor beta chains below, sequenced in a study of control samples from healthy donors and cancer patients. Sequencing used immunoSEQ multiplex PCR; TCRdb keeps in-frame clones, though not all of them. The sample lists about 170,000 clones, around 93% occurring once. Sample: blood. The receptors originated from a woman in her fifties or sixties in good health.

This chain links TRBV6-5 with TRBJ1-2; maybe TRBD1 (5 bases). Trimming took 2 bases from V and 4 from J, leaving 8 bases between them. This CDR3 contains 13 residues. Germline-derived CDR1 and CDR2 are MNHEY and SVGAGI. The CDR3 here is CASSYDSLYGYTF. CDR3 coding DNA: TGTGCCAGCAGTTACGACAGCCTCTATGGCTACACCTTC.

The J gene is TRBJ1-2, the V gene TRBV5-5; maybe TRBD1 (6 bases). The CDR3 spans 14 residues. Germline lookup yields CDR1 SGHKS and CDR2 YYEKEE (reference sequence). V lost 5 bases, J lost 2 bases, and 13 bases lay in between. The CDR3 DNA reads as TGTGCCAGCAGTTGGGACACCGAGAACTATGGCTACACCTTC. It translates to CASSWDTENYGYTF.

This clone has a single count. The chain joins TRBV6-5 to TRBJ1-3; D perhaps matches TRBD1 (6 bases). Germline CDR1 and CDR2: MNHEY and SVGAGI. Trimming took off 6 bases at V and 2 bases at J, with 11 bases between the two ends. The CDR3 totals 14 residues. For the CDR3, the DNA is TGTGCCAGCAGGGGACAACGGGCTGGAAACACCATATATTTT. It yields the protein CASRGQRAGNTIYF.

The rearrangement uses TRBV6-5 and TRBJ2-3; TRBD2 matches at 8 bases. The CDR3 totals 14 residues. The junction had 9 bases not matched to a gene; V was cut back by 8 bases and J by 5 bases. From germline, CDR1 is MNHEY and CDR2 SVGAGI. DNA of the CDR3: TGTGCCAGCCAATTAGCGGGGCGGGTAGATACGCAGTATTTT. It yields the protein CASQLAGRVDTQYF.

This clone has only a few counts. The chain joins TRBV9 to TRBJ2-5; D is ambiguous. Germline CDR1 and CDR2: SGDLS and YYNGEE. The CDR3 length is 15 residues. Trimming pared 3 bases from V and 5 bases from J, leaving 17 bases between. The CDR3 DNA reads as TGTGCCAGCAGCGAACAAGACTGGGTTGGGGAGACCCAGTACTTC. Protein product: CASSEQDWVGETQYF.

This chain links TRBV30 with TRBJ2-2; no firm D call. The germline gives CDR1 GTSNPN, CDR2 SVGIG (reference sequence). Trimming pared 4 bases from V and 0 bases from J, leaving 3 bases between. CDR3 length: 12 residues. The CDR3 loop is CAWTANTGELFF. CDR3 coding DNA: TGTGCCTGGACAGCGAACACCGGGGAGCTGTTTTTT.

This clone was seen only once. This chain's CDR3 is CASSPPGTRAIVTQYF. In DNA form, the CDR3 reads TGTGCCAGCAGCCCCCCGGGGACTAGGGCGATAGTTACCCAGTACTTC. This chain connects TRBV7-6 to TRBJ2-5, with TRBD2 identical over 8 bases. The CDR3 has 16 residues. In germline, CDR1 is SGHVS, CDR2 FNYEAQ. Unmatched junction bases numbered 16, after V lost 5 bases and J lost 8 bases. The whole variable domain, filled in from reference TRBV7-6 and TRBJ2-5, reads GAGVSQSPRYKVTKRGQDVALRCDPISGHVSLYWYRQALGQGPEFLTYFNYEAQQDKSGLPNDRFSAERPEGSISTLTIQRTEQRDSAMYRCASSPPGTRAIVTQYFGPGTRLLVL.

J is TRBJ1-1 and V is TRBV7-9, with TRBD1 matching over 7 bases. The germline V gene encodes CDR1 SEHNR and CDR2 FQNEAQ (reference sequence). Losses at the gene ends were 1 base for V and 1 base for J; bases not matched to a gene: 3. The CDR3 spans 15 residues. The CDR3 bases are TGTGCCAGCAGCTTAGTTACAGGGGAGAACACTGAAGCTTTCTTT. Its protein product is CASSLVTGENTEAFF.

The chain combines TRBV7-2 with TRBJ2-3; the D gene is possibly TRBD2 (6 bases). The CDR3 spans 14 residues. Germline loops: CDR1 SGHTA, CDR2 FQGNSA. V was cut by 6 bases and J by 2 bases, with 12 bases left in between. In nucleotides, the CDR3 is TGTGCCAGCAGTATCGGGGGAGCCACAGATACGCAGTATTTT. This gives the protein CASSIGGATDTQYF.

The V and J genes are TRBV27 and TRBJ1-1, with a weak D call TRBD1 (6 bases). The V gene's germline CDR1 is MNHEY and CDR2 SMNVEV (reference sequence). CDR3 length: 15 amino acids. The V gene lost 4 bases and the J gene lost 1 base, with 13 bases spanning the gap. CDR3 nucleotide sequence: TGTGCCAGCAGTTCCTCCCCGACAGGGAACACTGAAGCTTTCTTT. Amino acid sequence: CASSSSPTGNTEAFF.

This clone appeared once. The V call is TRBV18, the J call TRBJ1-1; 10 bases line up with TRBD1. Unmatched junction bases numbered 4, after V lost 3 bases and J lost 6 bases. The CDR3 totals 14 residues. Germline V gene lookup returns CDR1 KGHSH and CDR2 LQKENI. CDR3: CASSPGTGEAEAFF. The CDR3 region has the DNA TGTGCCAGCTCACCGGGGACAGGGGAGGCTGAAGCTTTCTTT.

The rearrangement uses TRBV6-2 or TRBV6-3 and TRBJ2-3; 16 bases are shared with TRBD2. CDR3 length: 19 residues. The V segment lost 6 bases and the J segment 2 bases; nucleotides outside the gene matches: 11. The germline V gene has CDR1 MNHEY and CDR2 SVGEGT. This CDR3 is CASSQRLGLAGGATDTQYF. CDR3 in DNA: TGTGCCAGCAGCCAGAGGTTGGGACTAGCGGGGGGGGCCACAGATACGCAGTATTTT.

This clone has just one count. The DNA of the CDR3 is TGCAGCGTCGGACCAGGGGGCACTGAAGCTTTCTTT. Protein product: CSVGPGGTEAFF. The rearrangement uses TRBV29-1 and TRBJ1-1; 7 bases fit TRBD1. This CDR3 region has 12 residues. CDR1 is SQVTM and CDR2 is ANQGSEA in the germline V gene. The V gene end was trimmed by 6 bases and the J gene end by 4 bases; junction bases not matched to a gene: 5.

The chain couples TRBV5-1 to TRBJ1-2; no definite D call. Looked up from germline, CDR1 is SGHRS and CDR2 is YFSETQ. The CDR3 is 13 amino acids. V was pared by 4 bases and J by 5 bases, with 12 bases between. CDR3 amino acids: CASSAGNTYGYTF. The CDR3 nucleotides read TGCGCCAGCAGCGCAGGAAATACTTATGGCTACACCTTC. The full variable domain, completed using reference TRBV5-1 and TRBJ1-2, is KAGVTQTPRYLIKTRGQQVTLSCSPISGHRSVSWYQQTPGQGLQFLFEYFSETQRNKGNFPGRFSGRQFSNSRSEMNVSTLELGDSALYLCASSAGNTYGYTFGSGTRLTVV.

The J gene is TRBJ1-1, the V gene TRBV5-8, with D perhaps TRBD1 (6 bases). CDR1 and CDR2 (germline): SGHTS, YDEGEE. V lost 2 bases and J lost 1, with 15 bases in between. The CDR3 consists of 16 residues. The CDR3 is CASSFTSGARNTEAFF. CDR3 nucleotide sequence: TGTGCCAGCAGCTTCACATCAGGGGCCCGGAACACTGAAGCTTTCTTT.